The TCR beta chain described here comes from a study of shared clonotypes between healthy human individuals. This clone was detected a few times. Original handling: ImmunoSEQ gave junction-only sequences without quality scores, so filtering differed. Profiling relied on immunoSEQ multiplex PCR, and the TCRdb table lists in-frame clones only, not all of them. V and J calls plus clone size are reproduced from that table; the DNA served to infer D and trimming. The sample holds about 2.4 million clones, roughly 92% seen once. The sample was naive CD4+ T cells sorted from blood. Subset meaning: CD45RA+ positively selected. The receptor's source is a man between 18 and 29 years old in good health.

The CDR3 protein is CASSPPGQGANQPQHF. In DNA form, the CDR3 reads TGTGCCAGCAGTCCCCCGGGACAGGGGGCGAATCAGCCCCAGCATTTT. The chain joins TRBV2 to TRBJ1-5; 12 bases are a match to TRBD1. Germline V gene sequence: CDR1 SNHLY, CDR2 FYNNEI. V gave up 5 bases and J gave up 4 bases; unmatched junction bases: 6. The CDR3 covers 16 residues. The full variable domain, completed using reference TRBV2 and TRBJ1-5, is EPEVTQTPSHQVTQMGQEVILRCVPISNHLYFYWYRQILGQKVEFLVSFYNNEISEKSEIFDDQFSVERPDGSNFTLKIRSTKLEDSAMYFCASSPPGQGANQPQHFGDGTRLSIL.